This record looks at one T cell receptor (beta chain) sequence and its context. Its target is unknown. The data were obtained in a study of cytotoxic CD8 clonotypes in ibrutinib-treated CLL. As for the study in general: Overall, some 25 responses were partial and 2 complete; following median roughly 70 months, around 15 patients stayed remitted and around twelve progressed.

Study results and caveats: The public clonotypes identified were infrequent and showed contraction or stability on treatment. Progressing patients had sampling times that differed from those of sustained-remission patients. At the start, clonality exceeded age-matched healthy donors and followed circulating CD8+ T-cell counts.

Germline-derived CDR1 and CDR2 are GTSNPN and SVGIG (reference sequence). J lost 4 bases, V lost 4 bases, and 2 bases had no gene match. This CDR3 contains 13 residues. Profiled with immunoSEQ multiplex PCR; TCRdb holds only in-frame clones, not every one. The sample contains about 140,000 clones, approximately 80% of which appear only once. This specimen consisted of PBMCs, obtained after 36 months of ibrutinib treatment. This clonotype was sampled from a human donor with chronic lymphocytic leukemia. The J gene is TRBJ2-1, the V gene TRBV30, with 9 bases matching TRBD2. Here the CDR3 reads CAWKGLAYNEQFF. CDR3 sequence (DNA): TGTGCCTGGAAAGGACTAGCGTACAATGAGCAGTTCTTC.